This TCR beta chain was recorded in a study of low-dose radiotherapy and immunotherapy resistance in tumors. CDR1 is SEHNR, CDR2 FQNEAQ, per germline (reference sequence). This CDR3 region has 12 residues. Specified time point: after trial treatment. Treatment indicated: LDRT plus nivolumab, ipilimumab, low-dose cyclophosphamide and aspirin (RACIN trial). Primers used for first-strand cDNA, a TRAV- and TRBV-specific set, covered both alpha and beta chains. Amplification of TCRs used a constant-region primer and V-primer adapter for about 21 PCR cycles. TCRdb re-called the reads through MiXCR, storing one row per CDR3 protein. The repertoire holds tens of thousands of distinct CDR3 sequences, with 25% to 30% as singletons. This clonotype was seen a handful of times. This sequence may be a read error, since a much larger clone differs from it by one base.

The sequenced sample was PBMCs, obtained after low-dose radiotherapy plus immunotherapy. The J gene is TRBJ2-5, the V gene TRBV7-9; D unresolved. The source is a male donor with prostate cancer. CDR3 sequence: CACSSDVGTQYF. CDR3 nucleotide sequence: TGTGCCTGCAGCTCTGATGTCGGGACCCAGTACTTC.